This TCR beta chain was sequenced for a study of shared clonotypes between healthy human individuals. Naive CD8 cells, CD45RO-negative and positively selected for CCR7, excluded terminally differentiated effector memory CD45RA+ cells. Sequenced by immunoSEQ multiplex PCR; TCRdb stores in-frame clones only, minus some. The sample has 600,000 or so clones, about 95% seen once. Trimming removed 4 bases from V and 5 bases from J, with 23 bases in between. CDR3 length: 17 residues. Germline CDR1 reads ENHRY; CDR2 reads SYGVKD. The V call is TRBV10-3, the J call TRBJ1-1; weak D call: TRBD1 (5 bases). The receptor's source is a woman aged 30 to 39 in good health. The sample taken for sequencing was naive CD8+ T cells sorted from blood. CDR3 region: CAISGTSPDRVKTEAFF. The CDR3 DNA follows: TGTGCCATCAGTGGGACCTCCCCTGACAGAGTAAAAACTGAAGCTTTCTTT.